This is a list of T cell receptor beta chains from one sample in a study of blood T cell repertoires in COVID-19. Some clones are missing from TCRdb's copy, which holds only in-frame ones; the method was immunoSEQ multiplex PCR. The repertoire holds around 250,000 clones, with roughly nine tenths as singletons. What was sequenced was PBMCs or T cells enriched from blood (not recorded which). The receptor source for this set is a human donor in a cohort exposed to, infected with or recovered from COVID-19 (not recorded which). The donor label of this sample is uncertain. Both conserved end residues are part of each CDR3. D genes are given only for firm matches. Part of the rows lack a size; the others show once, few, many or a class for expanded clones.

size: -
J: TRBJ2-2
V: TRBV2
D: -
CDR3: CASMQMNTGELFF
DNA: TGTGCCAGCATGCAGATGAACACCGGGGAGCTGTTTTTT

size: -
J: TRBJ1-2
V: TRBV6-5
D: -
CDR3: CASSRSGQSYGYTF
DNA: TGTGCCAGCAGCCGTTCAGGACAGTCCTATGGCTACACCTTC

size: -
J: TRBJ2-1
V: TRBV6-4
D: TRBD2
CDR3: CASSLHSGGGEQFF
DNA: TGTGCCAGCAGTCTCCATAGCGGGGGGGGTGAGCAGTTCTTC

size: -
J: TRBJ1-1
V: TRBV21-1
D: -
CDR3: CASREDRMNTEAFF
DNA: TGTGCCAGCAGAGAGGACAGGATGAACACTGAAGCTTTCTTT

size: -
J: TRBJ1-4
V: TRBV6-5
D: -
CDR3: CASSYSSGYEKLFF
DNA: TGTGCCAGCAGTTACTCGAGTGGTTATGAAAAACTGTTTTTT

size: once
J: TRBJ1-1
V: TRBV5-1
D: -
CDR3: CASSPSDSRPRRAFF
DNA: TGCGCCAGCAGCCCCTCGGACAGCCGCCCCCGGAGAGCTTTCTTT

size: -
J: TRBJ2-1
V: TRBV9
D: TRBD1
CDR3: CASSAGTEYNEQFF
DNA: TGTGCCAGCAGTGCCGGGACAGAATACAATGAGCAGTTCTTC

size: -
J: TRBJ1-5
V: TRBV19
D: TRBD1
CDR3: CASNEGTAIDPQHF
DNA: TGTGCCAGTAATGAGGGGACAGCCATAGACCCCCAGCATTTT

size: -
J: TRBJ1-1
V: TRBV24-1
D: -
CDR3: CATRAVVPGADTEAFF
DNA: TGTGCCACCCGCGCAGTTGTCCCAGGGGCGGACACTGAAGCTTTCTTT

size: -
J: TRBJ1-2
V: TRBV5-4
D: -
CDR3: CASSSGGGYTF
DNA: TGTGCCAGCAGCTCCGGAGGGGGCTACACCTTC

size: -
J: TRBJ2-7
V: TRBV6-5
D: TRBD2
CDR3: CASSYPASGGSEQYF
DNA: TGTGCCAGCAGTTACCCCGCTAGCGGTGGCTCGGAGCAGTACTTC

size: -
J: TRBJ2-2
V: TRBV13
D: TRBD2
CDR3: CASSVTSGGGTNTGELFF
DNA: TGTGCCAGCAGCGTGACTAGCGGTGGGGGTACGAACACCGGGGAGCTGTTTTTT

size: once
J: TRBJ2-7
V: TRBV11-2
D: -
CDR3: CASSSLRGSSEQYF
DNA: TGTGCCAGCTCCTCTCTCCGAGGGTCCTCCGAGCAGTACTTC

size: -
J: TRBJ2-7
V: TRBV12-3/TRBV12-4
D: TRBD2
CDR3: CASSFGRGNEQYF
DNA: TGTGCCAGCAGTTTCGGGAGGGGTAACGAGCAGTACTTC

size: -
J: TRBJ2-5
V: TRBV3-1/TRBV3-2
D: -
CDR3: CASSQDRRRIQYF
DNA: TGTGCCAGCAGCCAAGATCGTAGGAGGATCCAGTACTTC

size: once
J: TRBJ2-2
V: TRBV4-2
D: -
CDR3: CASSQEAIGGRYTGELFF
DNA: TGTGCCAGCAGCCAAGAAGCAATCGGGGGGCGGTACACCGGGGAGCTGTTTTTT

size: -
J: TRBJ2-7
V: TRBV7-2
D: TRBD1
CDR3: CASSEDRGRREQYF
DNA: TGTGCCAGCAGCGAAGACAGGGGGCGCCGCGAGCAGTACTTC

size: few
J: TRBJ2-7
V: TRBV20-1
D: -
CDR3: CSASRVNEQYF
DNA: TGCAGTGCGAGCAGGGTTAACGAGCAGTACTTC

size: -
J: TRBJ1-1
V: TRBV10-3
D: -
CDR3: CAISESPTLNTEAFF
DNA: TGTGCCATCAGTGAGTCGCCGACTCTCAACACTGAAGCTTTCTTT

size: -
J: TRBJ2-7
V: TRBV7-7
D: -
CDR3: CASSGPSVASYEQYF
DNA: TGTGCCAGCAGCGGGCCCTCGGTGGCCTCCTACGAGCAGTACTTC

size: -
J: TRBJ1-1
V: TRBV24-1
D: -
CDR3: CATSDAVGTEAFF
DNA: TGTGCCACCAGTGATGCGGTGGGCACTGAAGCTTTCTTT

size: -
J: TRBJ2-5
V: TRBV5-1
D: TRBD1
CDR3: CASSSQPGQQETQYF
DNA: TGCGCCAGCAGCTCTCAACCGGGACAGCAAGAGACCCAGTACTTC

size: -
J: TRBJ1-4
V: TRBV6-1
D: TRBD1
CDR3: CASSEQGARGFEKLFF
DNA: TGTGCCAGCAGTGAACAGGGGGCGCGAGGTTTTGAAAAACTGTTTTTT

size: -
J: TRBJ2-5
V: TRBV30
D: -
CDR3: CSTKRGGPGETQYF
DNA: TGTTCAACGAAGAGGGGGGGGCCTGGAGAGACCCAGTACTTC

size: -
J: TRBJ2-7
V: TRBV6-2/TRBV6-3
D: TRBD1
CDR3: CASSYTWTGGSYEQYF
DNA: TGTGCCAGCAGTTACACCTGGACAGGGGGCTCCTACGAGCAGTACTTC

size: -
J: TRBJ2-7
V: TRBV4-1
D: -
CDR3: CASSQVEGRGYEQYF
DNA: TGCGCCAGCAGCCAAGTGGAGGGAAGAGGCTACGAGCAGTACTTC

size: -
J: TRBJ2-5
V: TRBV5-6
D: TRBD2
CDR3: CASSNVGRRGETQYF
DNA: TGTGCCAGCAGCAATGTGGGGCGGCGGGGGGAGACCCAGTACTTC

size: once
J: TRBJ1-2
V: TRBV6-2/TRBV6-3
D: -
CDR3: CASSYRDSYGYTF
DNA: TGTGCCAGCAGTTACCGCGACAGCTATGGCTACACCTTC

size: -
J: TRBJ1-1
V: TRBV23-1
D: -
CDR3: CASSQQTVVTEAFF
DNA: TGCGCCAGCAGTCAACAGACAGTGGTCACTGAAGCTTTCTTT

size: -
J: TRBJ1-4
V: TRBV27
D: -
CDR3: CASSFSGWAEKLFF
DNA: TGTGCCAGCAGTTTTTCAGGATGGGCAGAAAAACTGTTTTTT

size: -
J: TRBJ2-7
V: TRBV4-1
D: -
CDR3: CASSQEPGALEQYF
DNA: TGCGCCAGCAGCCAAGAGCCCGGAGCCCTCGAGCAGTACTTC

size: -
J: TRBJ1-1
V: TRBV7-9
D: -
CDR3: CASSTTGTEAFF
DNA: TGTGCCAGCAGCACCACAGGGACTGAAGCTTTCTTT

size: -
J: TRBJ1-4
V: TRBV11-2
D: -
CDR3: CASSLAVNKEKLFF
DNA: TGTGCCAGCAGCTTAGCCGTTAACAAGGAAAAACTGTTTTTT

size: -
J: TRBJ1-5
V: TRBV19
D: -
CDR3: CASSTGQNQPQHF
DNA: TGTGCCAGTAGTACCGGACAGAATCAGCCCCAGCATTTT

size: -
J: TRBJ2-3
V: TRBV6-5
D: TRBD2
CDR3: CASSLAGYTDTQYF
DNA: TGTGCCAGCTCCCTAGCGGGGTACACAGATACGCAGTATTTT

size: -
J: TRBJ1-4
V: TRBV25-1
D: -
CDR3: CASSAPGEKLFF
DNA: TGTGCCAGCAGTGCCCCAGGTGAAAAACTGTTTTTT

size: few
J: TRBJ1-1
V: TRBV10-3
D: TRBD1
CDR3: CAASGTGGMNTEAFF
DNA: TGTGCCGCCTCCGGGACAGGGGGCATGAACACTGAAGCTTTCTTT

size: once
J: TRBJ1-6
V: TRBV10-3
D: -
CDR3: CAISESVSKFNSPLHF
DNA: TGTGCCATCAGTGAGTCTGTCAGTAAGTTTAATTCACCCCTCCACTTT

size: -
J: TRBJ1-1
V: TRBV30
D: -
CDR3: CAWSAGAKAFF
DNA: TGTGCCTGGAGTGCAGGGGCAAAGGCTTTCTTT

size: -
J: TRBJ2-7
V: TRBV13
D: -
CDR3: CASSDLQGYHEQYF
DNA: TGTGCCAGCAGCGACCTCCAGGGTTACCACGAGCAGTACTTC

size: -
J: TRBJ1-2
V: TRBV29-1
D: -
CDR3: CSVFRNYGYTF
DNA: TGCAGCGTTTTCAGGAACTATGGCTACACCTTC

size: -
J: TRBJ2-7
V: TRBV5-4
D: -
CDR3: CASGDLDLSYEQYF
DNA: TGTGCCAGCGGCGACCTAGATCTCTCCTACGAGCAGTACTTC

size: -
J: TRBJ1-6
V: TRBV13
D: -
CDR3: CASSLGREGYNSPLHF
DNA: TGTGCCAGCAGCTTAGGCCGGGAGGGCTATAATTCACCCCTCCACTTT

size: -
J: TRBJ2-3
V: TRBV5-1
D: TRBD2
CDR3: CASSFSGGSTDTQYF
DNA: TGCGCCAGCAGCTTTAGCGGGGGGAGCACAGATACGCAGTATTTT

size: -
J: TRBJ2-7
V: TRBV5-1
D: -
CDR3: CASSLGTISYEQYF
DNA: TGCGCCAGCAGCTTGGGAACAATTTCCTACGAGCAGTACTTC

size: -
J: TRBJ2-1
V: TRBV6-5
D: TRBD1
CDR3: CASSYSGQVTYNEQFF
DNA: TGTGCCAGCAGTTATTCGGGACAGGTCACGTACAATGAGCAGTTCTTC

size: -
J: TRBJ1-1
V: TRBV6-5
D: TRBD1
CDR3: CASIQQGADTEAFF
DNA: TGTGCCAGCATCCAACAGGGGGCGGACACTGAAGCTTTCTTT

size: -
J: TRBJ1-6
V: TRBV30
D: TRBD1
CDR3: CAWSRQGGSSPLHF
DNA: TGTGCCTGGAGCAGACAGGGGGGAAGTTCACCCCTCCACTTT

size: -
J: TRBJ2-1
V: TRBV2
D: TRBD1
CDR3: CASKRQGNSAKFF
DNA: TGTGCCAGCAAGCGACAGGGCAACTCGGCCAAGTTCTTC

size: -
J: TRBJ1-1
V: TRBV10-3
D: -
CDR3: CAISEDYIANTEAFF
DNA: TGTGCCATCAGTGAGGATTACATCGCGAACACTGAAGCTTTCTTT

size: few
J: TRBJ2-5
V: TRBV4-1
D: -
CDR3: CASSRQQGPSQETQYF
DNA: TGCGCCAGCAGCCGCCAGCAGGGGCCCTCCCAAGAGACCCAGTACTTC

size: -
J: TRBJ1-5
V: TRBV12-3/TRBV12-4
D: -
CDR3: CASSLLGQPQHF
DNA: TGTGCCAGCAGTTTACTGGGCCAGCCCCAGCATTTT

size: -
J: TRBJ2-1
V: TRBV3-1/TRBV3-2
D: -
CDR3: CASSQDARGHEQFF
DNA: TGTGCCAGCAGCCAAGATGCCAGGGGCCATGAGCAGTTCTTC

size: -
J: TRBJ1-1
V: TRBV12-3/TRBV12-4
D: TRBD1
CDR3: CASSRTGATEAFF
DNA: TGTGCCAGCAGTCGGACAGGGGCGACTGAAGCTTTCTTT

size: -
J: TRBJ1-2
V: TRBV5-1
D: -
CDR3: CASSSQGFGGYTF
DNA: TGCGCCAGCAGCTCTCAGGGTTTCGGCGGCTACACCTTC

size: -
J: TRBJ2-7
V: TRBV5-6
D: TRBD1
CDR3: CASSWGQGANEQYF
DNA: TGTGCCAGCAGCTGGGGACAGGGGGCGAACGAGCAGTACTTC

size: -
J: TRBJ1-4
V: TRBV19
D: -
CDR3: CASSILYRGNEKLFF
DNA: TGTGCCAGTAGTATATTGTATCGGGGTAATGAAAAACTGTTTTTT

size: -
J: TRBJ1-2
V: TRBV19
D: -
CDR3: CATVNRFMNGYTF
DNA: TGTGCCACCGTAAACAGGTTTATGAATGGCTACACCTTC

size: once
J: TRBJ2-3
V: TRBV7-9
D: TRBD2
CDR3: CASSPPQRGGADTQYF
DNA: TGTGCCAGCAGCCCTCCCCAGCGGGGGGGGGCAGATACGCAGTATTTT

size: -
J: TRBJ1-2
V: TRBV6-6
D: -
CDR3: CASSSYRPPPDGYTF
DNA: TGTGCCAGCAGTTCTTACAGGCCCCCGCCGGACGGCTACACCTTC